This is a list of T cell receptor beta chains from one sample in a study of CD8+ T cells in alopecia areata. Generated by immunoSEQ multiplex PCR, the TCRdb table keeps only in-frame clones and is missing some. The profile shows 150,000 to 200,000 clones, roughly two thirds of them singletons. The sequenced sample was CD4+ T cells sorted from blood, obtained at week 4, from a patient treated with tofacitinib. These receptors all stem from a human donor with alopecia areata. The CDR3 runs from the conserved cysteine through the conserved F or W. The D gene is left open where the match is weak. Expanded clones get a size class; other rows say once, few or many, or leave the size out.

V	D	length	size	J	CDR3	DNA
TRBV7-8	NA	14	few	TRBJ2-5	CASTPPERQETQYF	TGTGCCAGCACCCCCCCGGAGCGACAAGAGACCCAGTACTTC
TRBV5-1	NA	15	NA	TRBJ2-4	CASSLDPETKNIQYF	TGCGCCAGCAGCTTGGATCCGGAGACCAAAAACATTCAGTACTTC
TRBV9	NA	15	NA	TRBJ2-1	CASSALVPGYNEQFF	TGTGCCAGCAGCGCCCTAGTTCCAGGGTACAATGAGCAGTTCTTC
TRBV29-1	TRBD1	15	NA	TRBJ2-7	CSVRTNRGNDGEQYF	TGCAGCGTTCGGACGAACAGGGGAAACGATGGCGAGCAGTACTTC
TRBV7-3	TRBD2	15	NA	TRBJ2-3	CASSPRAGGTDTQYF	TGTGCCAGCAGCCCTAGAGCGGGGGGCACAGATACGCAGTATTTT
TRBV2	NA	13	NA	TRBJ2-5	CASSEQGGETQYF	TGTGCCAGCAGCGAACAGGGTGGAGAGACCCAGTACTTC
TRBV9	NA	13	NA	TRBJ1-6	CASSVKEDSPLHF	TGTGCCAGCAGCGTAAAGGAAGATTCACCCCTCCACTTT
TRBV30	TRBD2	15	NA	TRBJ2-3	CACHVGTRGTDTQYF	TGTGCCTGCCACGTCGGGACTAGAGGCACAGATACGCAGTATTTT
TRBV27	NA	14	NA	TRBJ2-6	CASSFLSGANVLTF	TGTGCCAGCAGTTTCCTCTCTGGGGCCAACGTCCTGACTTTC
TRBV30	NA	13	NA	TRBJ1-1	CAWSRTRNTEAFF	TGTGCCTGGAGCCGAACCCGGAACACTGAAGCTTTCTTT
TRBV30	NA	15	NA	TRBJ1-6	CAWSHRRRDGSPLHF	TGTGCCTGGAGTCACCGCCGGCGGGACGGATCACCCCTCCACTTT
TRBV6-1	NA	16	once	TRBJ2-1	CASSELVRVGDNEQFF	TGTGCCAGCAGTGAATTAGTTAGGGTCGGGGACAATGAGCAGTTCTTC
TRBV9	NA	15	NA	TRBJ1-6	CASSVAGGTHSPLHF	TGTGCCAGCAGCGTAGCGGGGGGCACCCATTCACCCCTCCACTTT
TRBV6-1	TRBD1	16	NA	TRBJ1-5	CASSDYGGQYNQPQHF	TGTGCCAGCAGTGATTACGGGGGACAGTACAATCAGCCCCAGCATTTT
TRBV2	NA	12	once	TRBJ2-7	CASVEDLYEQYF	TGTGCCAGCGTTGAGGACCTCTACGAGCAGTACTTC
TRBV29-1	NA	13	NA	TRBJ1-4	CSVVGPGNEKLFF	TGCAGCGTTGTAGGACCGGGAAATGAAAAACTGTTTTTT
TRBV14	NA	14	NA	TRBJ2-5	CASSQDLLSETQYF	TGTGCCAGCAGCCAAGATCTGTTGTCGGAGACCCAGTACTTC
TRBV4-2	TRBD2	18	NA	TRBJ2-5	CASSHSFTLAGSQETQYF	TGTGCCAGCAGCCACTCCTTTACCCTAGCGGGGAGCCAAGAGACCCAGTACTTC
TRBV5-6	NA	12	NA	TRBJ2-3	CASSLDTDTQYF	TGTGCCAGCAGCTTGGACACAGATACGCAGTATTTT
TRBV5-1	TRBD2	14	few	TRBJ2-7	CASSPGLTIYEQYF	TGCGCCAGCAGCCCGGGACTAACAATCTACGAGCAGTACTTC
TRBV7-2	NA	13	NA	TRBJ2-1	CASSLAGGNEQFF	TGTGCCAGCAGCTTAGCCGGGGGCAACGAGCAGTTCTTC
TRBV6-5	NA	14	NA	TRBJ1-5	CASSPTGMNQPQHF	TGTGCCAGCAGTCCAACAGGGATGAATCAGCCCCAGCATTTT
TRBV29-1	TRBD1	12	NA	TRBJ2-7	CSVLTGAYEQYF	TGCAGCGTACTGACAGGGGCCTACGAGCAGTACTTC
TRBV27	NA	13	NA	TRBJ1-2	CASRPLELGGYTF	TGTGCCAGCCGACCTTTGGAGTTGGGAGGCTACACCTTC
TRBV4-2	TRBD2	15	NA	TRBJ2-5	CASSQDPSGGETQYF	TGTGCCAGCAGCCAAGACCCTAGCGGGGGGGAGACCCAGTACTTC
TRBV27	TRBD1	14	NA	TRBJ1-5	CASRGQGSNQPQHF	TGTGCCAGCAGGGGACAGGGCAGCAATCAGCCCCAGCATTTT
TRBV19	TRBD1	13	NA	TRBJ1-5	CASSRTGGRPQHF	TGTGCCAGTAGTAGGACAGGGGGTCGACCCCAGCATTTT
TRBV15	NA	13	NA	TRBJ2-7	CATSMGVGYEQYF	TGTGCCACCAGCATGGGAGTCGGATACGAGCAGTACTTC
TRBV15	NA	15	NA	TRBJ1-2	CATSSPGQSNYGYTF	TGTGCCACCAGCAGCCCGGGACAATCTAACTATGGCTACACCTTC
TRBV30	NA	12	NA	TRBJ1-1	CAWSLGDGEAFF	TGTGCCTGGAGTTTGGGAGACGGTGAAGCTTTCTTT
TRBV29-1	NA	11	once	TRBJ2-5	CSVQAGETQYF	TGCAGCGTGCAGGCGGGGGAGACCCAGTACTTC
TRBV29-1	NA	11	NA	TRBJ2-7	CSVEGYDEQYF	TGCAGCGTTGAGGGCTACGACGAGCAGTACTTC
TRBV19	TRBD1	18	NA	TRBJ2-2	CASSIVFWDRGPSGELFF	TGTGCCAGTAGTATAGTTTTTTGGGACAGGGGTCCATCCGGGGAGCTGTTTTTT
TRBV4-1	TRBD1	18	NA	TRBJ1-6	CASSQDGTGGSYNSPLHF	TGCGCCAGCAGCCAAGATGGGACAGGGGGGAGCTATAATTCACCCCTCCACTTT
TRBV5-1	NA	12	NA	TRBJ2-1	CASSSSQYEQFF	TGCGCCAGCAGCTCCTCTCAATATGAGCAGTTCTTC
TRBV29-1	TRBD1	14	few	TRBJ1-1	CSASPGQGGTEAFF	TGCAGCGCTTCGCCGGGACAGGGGGGCACTGAAGCTTTCTTT
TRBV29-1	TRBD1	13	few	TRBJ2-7	CSASGQGDYEQYF	TGCAGCGCCTCCGGACAGGGCGACTACGAGCAGTACTTC
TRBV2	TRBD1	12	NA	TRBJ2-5	CASGTAQETQYF	TGTGCCAGCGGGACAGCCCAAGAGACCCAGTACTTC
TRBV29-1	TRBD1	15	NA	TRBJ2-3	CSAKGTGRGTDTQYF	TGCAGCGCCAAAGGGACAGGGAGAGGCACAGATACGCAGTATTTT
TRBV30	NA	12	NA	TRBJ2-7	CAWSKRSYEQYF	TGTGCCTGGAGTAAACGTTCCTACGAGCAGTACTTC
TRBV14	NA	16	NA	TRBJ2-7	CASSQRLGLSSYEQYF	TGTGCCAGCAGCCAAAGGCTGGGGCTAAGCTCCTACGAGCAGTACTTC
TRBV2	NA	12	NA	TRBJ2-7	CASSPGGYEQYF	TGTGCCAGCAGTCCCGGGGGATACGAGCAGTACTTC
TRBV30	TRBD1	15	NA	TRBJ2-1	CAWSEGTGIFNEQFF	TGTGCCTGGAGTGAAGGGACAGGGATTTTCAATGAGCAGTTCTTC
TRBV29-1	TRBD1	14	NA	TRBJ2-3	CSVRKQGITDTQYF	TGCAGCGTCAGGAAACAGGGGATCACAGATACGCAGTATTTT
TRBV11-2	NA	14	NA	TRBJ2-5	CASSRVGGPKTQYF	TGTGCCAGCAGCCGGGTTGGGGGTCCCAAGACCCAGTACTTC
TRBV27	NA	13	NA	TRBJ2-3	CASSRQFPDTQYF	TGTGCCAGCTCCCGACAGTTTCCAGATACGCAGTATTTT
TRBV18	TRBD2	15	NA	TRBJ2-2	CASSPAGDHTGELFF	TGTGCCAGCTCACCAGCGGGGGACCACACCGGGGAGCTGTTTTTT
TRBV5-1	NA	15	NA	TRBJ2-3	CASSAGTPPTDTQYF	TGCGCCAGCAGCGCCGGGACACCCCCCACAGATACGCAGTATTTT
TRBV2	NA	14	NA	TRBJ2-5	CASSLDSLQETQYF	TGTGCCAGCAGTTTGGACAGCCTACAAGAGACCCAGTACTTC
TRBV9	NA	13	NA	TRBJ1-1	CASSPRVDTEAFF	TGTGCCAGCAGCCCCCGTGTGGACACTGAAGCTTTCTTT
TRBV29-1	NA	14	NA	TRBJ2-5	CSVEEGRGQETQYF	TGCAGCGTGGAGGAGGGTAGGGGGCAAGAGACCCAGTACTTC
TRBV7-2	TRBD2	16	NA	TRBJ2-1	CASSLAASGGYNEQFF	TGTGCCAGCAGCTTAGCCGCTAGCGGGGGCTACAATGAGCAGTTCTTC
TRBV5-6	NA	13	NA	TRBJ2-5	CASSRQGGETQYF	TGTGCCAGCAGCCGACAAGGAGGGGAGACCCAGTACTTC